A selection of T cell receptor beta chains follows, all from one sample in a study of T cell changes during pregnancy in multiple sclerosis. The method was immunoSEQ multiplex PCR; TCRdb's version includes in-frame clones alone and lacks a portion of them. The table shows 80,000 to 100,000 clones, with approximately 95% occurring only once. Here the sequenced sample was peripheral blood, taken after pregnancy. Receptors originate from a female donor with multiple sclerosis, enrolled in a pregnancy study. CDR3s include the opening cysteine and the closing phenylalanine or tryptophan. The D gene is left open where the match is weak. A row's size may be missing; if present it is once, few, many or a size class.

V gene	J gene	clone size	D gene	CDR3 DNA	CDR3 protein
TRBV9	TRBJ1-2	.	.	TGTGCCAGCAGCGTAGGGACAGACCTCTATGGCTACACCTTC	CASSVGTDLYGYTF
TRBV29-1	TRBJ2-3	once	.	TGCAGCGTTCGTTCCCGGGACTTCCCCGTTAGCACAGATACGCAGTATTTT	CSVRSRDFPVSTDTQYF
TRBV5-6	TRBJ2-3	.	.	TGTGCCAGCAGCGGATTACAGGGCACAGATACGCAGTATTTT	CASSGLQGTDTQYF
TRBV7-2	TRBJ2-2	.	TRBD1	TGTGCCAGCAGCCCCGGGACAGGGGACACCGGGGAGCTGTTTTTT	CASSPGTGDTGELFF
TRBV7-9	TRBJ1-2	.	TRBD1	TGTGCCAGCAGCTTACAGGGGGCGCTGAATGGCTACACCTTC	CASSLQGALNGYTF
TRBV2	TRBJ2-2	.	.	TGTGCCAGCTACGGCGGGGAGCTGTTTTTT	CASYGGELFF
TRBV28	TRBJ1-5	few	.	TGTGCCAGCAGTTTGGACAATAGCAATCAGCCCCAGCATTTT	CASSLDNSNQPQHF
TRBV18	TRBJ2-1	.	.	TGTGCCAGCTCACCAGGTAGTTTCGTCAATGAGCAGTTCTTC	CASSPGSFVNEQFF
TRBV5-1	TRBJ1-2	.	TRBD1	TGCGCCAGCAGCTTGGAAGGGGGCGGCTACACCTTC	CASSLEGGGYTF
TRBV5-1	TRBJ2-1	.	TRBD2	TGCGCCAGCAGCTTCCTTACTAGCGGGATTTACAATGAGCAGTTCTTC	CASSFLTSGIYNEQFF
TRBV27	TRBJ1-2	.	.	TGTGCCAGCAGAGCCCCCCCCTATGGCTACACCTTC	CASRAPPYGYTF
TRBV19	TRBJ2-2	.	TRBD1	TGTGCCAGTAGTTTTACAGGGGCCAACACCGGGGAGCTGTTTTTT	CASSFTGANTGELFF
TRBV18	TRBJ1-5	.	TRBD1	TGTGCCAGCTCACCACCCGGGACAGGGAGGCATCAGCCCCAGCATTTT	CASSPPGTGRHQPQHF
TRBV9	TRBJ1-1	.	.	TGTGCCAGCAGCGTAGAGGGGGTTGAGGGGATTTTCTTT	CASSVEGVEGIFF
TRBV9	TRBJ2-2	.	.	TGTGCCAGCAGCGCTGACGCTAGCTTTATGATCGGGGAGCTGTTTTTT	CASSADASFMIGELFF
TRBV6-4	TRBJ2-1	.	.	TGTGCCAGCAGTCCCGCGGGGTCCTACAATGAGCAGTTCTTC	CASSPAGSYNEQFF
TRBV7-2	TRBJ1-5	.	.	TGTGCCAGCAGCTTAGAACAGGGCGGTCAGCCCCAGCATTTT	CASSLEQGGQPQHF
TRBV9	TRBJ1-2	once	.	TGTGCCAGCAGCCCAGGGGACCGAGCTAACTATGGCTACACCTTC	CASSPGDRANYGYTF
TRBV28	TRBJ2-3	.	TRBD1	TGTGCCAGCAGTTCATCCTCCGGGACAGGGGAAGGAGCAGATACGCAGTATTTT	CASSSSSGTGEGADTQYF
TRBV4-3	TRBJ1-3	.	.	TGCGCCAGCAGCCAAGTCGGCCCGGGGTCTCTAGAAAACACCATATATTTT	CASSQVGPGSLENTIYF
TRBV29-1	TRBJ2-7	.	TRBD1	TGCAGCGTTGATGGGGACAGCTCCTACGAGCAGTACTTC	CSVDGDSSYEQYF
TRBV14	TRBJ2-1	.	TRBD2	TGTGCCAGCAGCTATCTAGCGGGGGCCTCCTACAATGAGCAGTTCTTC	CASSYLAGASYNEQFF
TRBV7-2	TRBJ2-3	.	TRBD2	TGTGCCAGCAGCTTGACTAGCGGGAGCACAGATACGCAGTATTTT	CASSLTSGSTDTQYF
TRBV11-2	TRBJ2-1	.	.	TGTGCCAGCAGCTTTAGCTCCTACAATGAGCAGTTCTTC	CASSFSSYNEQFF
TRBV4-1	TRBJ2-7	.	TRBD1	TGCGCCAGCAGCCAAGATCCACAGGGGGCGCGAGAGCAGTACTTC	CASSQDPQGAREQYF
TRBV28	TRBJ2-3	.	.	TGTGCCAGCAGGGGAGCAGGGGAGTGGAATACAGATACGCAGTATTTT	CASRGAGEWNTDTQYF
TRBV30	TRBJ1-2	.	.	TGTGCCTGGAGTGTAGGGGCGGGGGGCTATGGCTACACCTTC	CAWSVGAGGYGYTF
TRBV27	TRBJ2-7	.	.	TGTGCCAGCAGTTTAACTCAGGGCTACGAGCAGTACTTC	CASSLTQGYEQYF
TRBV11-3	TRBJ2-1	.	.	TGTGCCAGCAGCTTAGGGGCTTCGACGGGGGTCCTCTACAATGAGCAGTTCTTC	CASSLGASTGVLYNEQFF
TRBV7-6	TRBJ2-1	.	TRBD2	TGTGCCAGCAGTTTGTCCGTAGCGGGAGTTTACAATGAGCAGTTCTTC	CASSLSVAGVYNEQFF
TRBV15	TRBJ2-2	.	.	TGTGCCACCAGAAGAGACGTCGCAGGGGCTAGCGGGGAGCTGTTTTTT	CATRRDVAGASGELFF
TRBV19	TRBJ2-7	.	.	TGTGCCAGTAGCACCTTCGACAGGTCCGAGTACGAGCAGTACTTC	CASSTFDRSEYEQYF
TRBV11-2	TRBJ2-2	.	.	TGTGCCAGCAGCTTAGTTTGGGCAGGGAAAAAGGGCGGGGAGCTGTTTTTT	CASSLVWAGKKGGELFF
TRBV28	TRBJ2-5	.	TRBD1	TGTGCCAGCAGTCCCTTCAGGGACAGGGAAGAGACCCAGTACTTC	CASSPFRDREETQYF
TRBV2	TRBJ1-2	.	.	TGTGCCAGCAGATCCGGGGTAAACTATGGCTACACCTTC	CASRSGVNYGYTF
TRBV7-9	TRBJ1-2	.	.	TGTGCCAGCAGCTCCAACATCTCCCCCGGGGTCTCCACCCATGGCTACACCTTC	CASSSNISPGVSTHGYTF
TRBV5-1	TRBJ2-5	.	.	TGCGCCAGCAGCTTGGCCCCTCGGGGCCAAGAGACCCAGTACTTC	CASSLAPRGQETQYF
TRBV29-1	TRBJ2-2	.	TRBD1	TGCAGCGTTGGGACAGGGATCGGTTCCACCGGGGAGCTGTTTTTT	CSVGTGIGSTGELFF
TRBV6-1	TRBJ1-2	.	.	TGTGCCAGCAGTGGGCCACTGGGTTCCTTCTGGGGGCAAAACTATGGCTACACCTTC	CASSGPLGSFWGQNYGYTF
TRBV9	TRBJ2-7	.	.	TGTGCCAGCAGCGTAGATGCAGGGAGGCCCTACGAGCAGTACTTC	CASSVDAGRPYEQYF
TRBV7-9	TRBJ1-1	.	.	TGTGCCAGCAGCCAGTCCGTGAACACTGAAGCTTTCTTT	CASSQSVNTEAFF
TRBV29-1	TRBJ2-2	.	.	TGCAGCGTTGTCAGCGCGAACACCGGGGAGCTGTTTTTT	CSVVSANTGELFF
TRBV6-7	TRBJ2-1	.	TRBD2	TGTGCCAGCAGTTACTGGAGGAGGGAGGGCCGGTGGAATGAGCAGTTCTTC	CASSYWRREGRWNEQFF